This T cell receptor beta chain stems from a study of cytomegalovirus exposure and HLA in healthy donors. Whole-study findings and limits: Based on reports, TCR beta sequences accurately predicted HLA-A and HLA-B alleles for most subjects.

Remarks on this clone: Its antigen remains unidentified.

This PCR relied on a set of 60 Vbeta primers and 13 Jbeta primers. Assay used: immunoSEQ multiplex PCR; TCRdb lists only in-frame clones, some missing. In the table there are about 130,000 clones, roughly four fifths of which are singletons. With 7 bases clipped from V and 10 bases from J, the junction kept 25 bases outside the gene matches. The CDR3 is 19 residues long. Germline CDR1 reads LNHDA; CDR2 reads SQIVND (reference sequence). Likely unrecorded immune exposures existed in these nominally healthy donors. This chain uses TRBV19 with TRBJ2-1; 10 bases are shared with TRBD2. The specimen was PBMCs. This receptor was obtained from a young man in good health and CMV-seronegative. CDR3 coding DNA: TGTGCCAGTACCCCCGACGTAGCGGGAGGCCCTCCCCAGGATGGCGAGCAGTTCTTC. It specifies CASTPDVAGGPPQDGEQFF.